This T cell receptor beta chain was sequenced during a study of monozygotic twins with cystic fibrosis. Study outcomes and limitations: Median Simpson clonality of 0.0095 suggested naive T cells predominated.

Germline V gene lookup returns CDR1 SQVTM and CDR2 ANQGSEA. The CDR3 has 15 residues. With V trimmed by 7 bases and J by 6 bases, 17 bases remained unmatched. Sequenced by immunoSEQ multiplex PCR; TCRdb stores in-frame clones only, minus some. There are fewer than 30,000 clones in the sample; over 75% occur only once, and roughly 0.54% lies in the top ten. Concerning this clone itself: Its specificity is unknown.

The origin of this receptor is a girl aged 2-15 years with cystic fibrosis. This chain connects TRBV29-1 to TRBJ1-2; 7 bases align to TRBD1. Sequencing input: blood. The DNA of the CDR3 is TGCAGCGCTCCGGACCCGGGACAGAGTTACCATGGCTACACCTTC. This gives the protein CSAPDPGQSYHGYTF.